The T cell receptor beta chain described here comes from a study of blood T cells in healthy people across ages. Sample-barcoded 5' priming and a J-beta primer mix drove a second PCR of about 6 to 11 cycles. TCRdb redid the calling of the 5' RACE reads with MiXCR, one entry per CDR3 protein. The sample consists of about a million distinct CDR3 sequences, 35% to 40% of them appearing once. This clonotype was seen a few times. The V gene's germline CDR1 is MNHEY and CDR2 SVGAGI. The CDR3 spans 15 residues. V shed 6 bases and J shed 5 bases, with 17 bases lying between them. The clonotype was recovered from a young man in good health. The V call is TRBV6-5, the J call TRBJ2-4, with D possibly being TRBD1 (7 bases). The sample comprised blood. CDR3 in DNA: TGTGCCAGCAGGAAGACAGGGCCGGGGGAAAACATTCAGTACTTC. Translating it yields CASRKTGPGENIQYF.